The 13 T cell receptor beta chains reported below all come from one sample, sequenced in a study of human CD8 memory T cell subsets. The TCR beta sequencing libraries came from UMI-labeled 5' RACE. TCRdb reworked the 5' RACE reads into one entry per CDR3 protein, no DNA. This listing includes approximately 9,300 distinct CDR3 sequences. Material for sequencing was CD8+ T cells from PBMCs. Receptors were obtained from a human donor in good health.

This chain joins TRBV6-6 and TRBJ1-1. Germline CDR1 reads MNHNY; CDR2 reads SVGAGI (reference sequence). CDR3 length: 14 residues. The CDR3 is CASSYSPGNTEAFF.

The V and J genes are TRBV6-5 and TRBJ2-1; absent DNA, TCRdb's TRBD2 call cannot be checked. This CDR3 has 16 amino acids. Germline V gene sequence: CDR1 MNHEY, CDR2 SVGAGI. CDR3: CASSYSLAGGSNEQFF.

The chain employs TRBV7-2 and TRBJ2-7. Per germline, CDR1 SGHTA and CDR2 FQGNSA. The length of the CDR3 is 12 residues. The CDR3 protein is CASSPMSYEQYF.

This rearrangement joins TRBV7-6 to TRBJ2-3; as DNA is missing, the TRBD1 call by TCRdb cannot be tested. CDR3 length equals 17 residues. Per the germline V gene, CDR1 is SGHVS and CDR2 is FNYEAQ. The CDR3 spells CASSQHLGQDRTDTQYF. The full variable domain, rest sourced from reference TRBV7-6 and TRBJ2-3, is GAGVSQSPRYKVTKRGQDVALRCDPISGHVSLYWYRQALGQGPEFLTYFNYEAQQDKSGLPNDRFSAERPEGSISTLTIQRTEQRDSAMYRCASSQHLGQDRTDTQYFGPGTRLTVL.

The chain is built from TRBV5-4 and TRBJ2-1; TCRdb picks TRBD1, but there is no DNA to check that call. The CDR3 contains 14 residues. From germline, CDR1 is SGHNT and CDR2 YYREEE (reference sequence). The CDR3 loop reads CASSSQGTYNEQFF.

This clonotype is labeled medium-sized based on frequency. The chain uses TRBV14 and TRBJ2-1; as DNA is missing, the TRBD2 call by TCRdb cannot be tested. The germline gives CDR1 SGHDN, CDR2 FVKESK. The length of the CDR3 is 16 residues. This chain's CDR3 is CASSRLAGGGGNEQFF.

The genes are TRBV7-9 and TRBJ2-2; TCRdb picks TRBD2, but there is no DNA to check that call. Germline CDR1 and CDR2: SEHNR and FQNEAQ (reference sequence). The CDR3 covers 17 residues. This CDR3 is CASSSTSGRGSAGELFF.

The V gene is TRBV12-3 or TRBV12-4, the J gene TRBJ2-3; TCRdb's D call of TRBD2 is untestable without DNA. The CDR3 is 15 residues long. The CDR3 reads CASSLERGGTDTQYF.

The chain employs TRBV28 and TRBJ1-2. Germline loops: CDR1 MDHEN, CDR2 SYDVKM. The CDR3 loop spans 14 amino acids. CDR3: CASSLFRGDYGYTF.

J is TRBJ1-1 and V is TRBV12-3 or TRBV12-4. The CDR3 has 13 residues. The CDR3 spells CASSFSMNTEAFF.

The chain joins TRBV4-1 to TRBJ2-7; TCRdb designates TRBD2, a call that cannot be tested without DNA. Per the germline V gene, CDR1 is MGHRA and CDR2 is YSYEKL. The CDR3 runs to 15 residues. CDR3 region: CASSQVAGLAYEQYF.

The CDR3 here is CSVHTFSGRVAGELFF. This chain links TRBV29-1 with TRBJ2-2; without DNA, the TCRdb call of TRBD2 cannot be checked. Germline lookup yields CDR1 SQVTM and CDR2 ANQGSEA. This CDR3 spans 16 amino acids.

The chain uses TRBV6-2 or TRBV6-3 and TRBJ2-6; TCRdb's D gene call, TRBD1, goes unchecked for lack of DNA. Per the germline V gene, CDR1 is MNHEY and CDR2 is SVGEGT. The CDR3 is 15 amino acids. The CDR3: CASSWDSSGANVLTF.